The 10 T cell receptor beta chains reported below all come from one sample, sequenced in a study of blood T cell repertoires in COVID-19. Sequencing was performed with immunoSEQ multiplex PCR; in TCRdb, only in-frame clones are kept and a portion is missing. The sample has about 160,000 clones, about 83% seen once; the top ten hold 10%. The specimen sequenced was peripheral blood. These receptors all come from a woman aged 70 to 79 with COVID-19, enrolled during active disease.

This clone was picked up one time. This sample includes further DNA sequences coding for the same CDR3. The rearrangement joins TRBV10-3 to TRBJ1-1; TRBD1 is a possible D gene (5 bases). The germline CDR1 and CDR2 sequences are ENHRY and SYGVKD. The CDR3 covers 13 residues. V gave up 3 bases and J gave up 4 bases, with 9 bases separating them. The CDR3 loop reads CAISESRGTEAFF. The CDR3 DNA sequence: TGTGCCATCAGTGAATCAAGGGGCACTGAAGCTTTCTTT.

To note about this clone: At the DNA level, this CDR3 is encoded by other sequences in the same sample as well. The chain has TRBV7-2 and TRBJ2-5; a weak D match, TRBD2 (7 bases). Germline CDR1 and CDR2: SGHTA and FQGNSA. The V end lost 1 base, the J end lost 5 bases, and 11 bases lay between the germline ends. The CDR3 extends over 14 amino acids. The DNA of the CDR3 is TGTGCCAGCAGCTTAGTGGGGGGGCGGGAGACCCAGTACTTC. Protein sequence: CASSLVGGRETQYF.

The chain combines TRBV3-1 (or the pseudogene TRBV3-2) with TRBJ1-3, with TRBD1 identical over 7 bases. With 1 base clipped from V and 2 bases from J, the junction kept 11 bases outside the gene matches. CDR1 is LGHDT and CDR2 is YNNKEL in the germline V gene (reference sequence). This CDR3 has 18 amino acids. The CDR3 loop reads CASSQASYYRGTGNTIYF. For the CDR3, the DNA is TGTGCCAGCAGCCAAGCCTCTTACTACAGGGGAACTGGAAACACCATATATTTT.

The V and J genes are TRBV6-5 and TRBJ1-4; tentatively, D is TRBD1 (6 bases). Per germline, CDR1 MNHEY and CDR2 SVGAGI. V was clipped by 6 bases and J by 5 bases, with 13 bases between them. CDR3 length: 14 amino acids. CDR3 nucleotides: TGTGCCAGCAGCTGGACAGAGGAAAATGAAAAACTGTTTTTT. As protein: CASSWTEENEKLFF.

The CDR3 DNA reads TGTGCCACCAGTGACCCGGGACAGGGAGGTACAGATACGCAGTATTTT. Its translation is CATSDPGQGGTDTQYF. The chain recombines TRBV24-1 with TRBJ2-3; 9 positions match TRBD1. V lost 4 bases, J lost 3 bases, and 7 bases stayed unmatched. CDR1 is KGHDR, CDR2 SFDVKD, per germline. This CDR3 is built from 16 residues.

With regard to this clone: The sample carries other DNA sequences with the same CDR3. This chain uses TRBV5-1 with TRBJ1-2, with D possibly being TRBD1 (5 bases). The CDR3 runs to 14 residues. Germline V gene lookup returns CDR1 SGHRS and CDR2 YFSETQ. The germline V and J ends were trimmed by 3 bases and 5 bases, with 14 bases remaining between them. The CDR3 loop is CASSSSGGNYGYTF. CDR3 DNA: TGCGCCAGCAGCTCCAGTGGGGGGAATTATGGCTACACCTTC.

The V call is TRBV29-1, the J call TRBJ2-3, with 10 nucleotides matching TRBD2. V gave up 3 bases and J gave up 2 bases; unmatched junction bases: 8. This CDR3 spans 16 amino acids. Germline CDR1 and CDR2: SQVTM and ANQGSEA. Here the CDR3 reads CSVEGLAGVSTDTQYF. CDR3 sequence (DNA): TGCAGCGTTGAGGGGCTAGCGGGGGTTTCCACAGATACGCAGTATTTT.

The chain links TRBV5-3 to TRBJ1-2; 12 bases are a match to TRBD1. TRBV5-3 is known as an ORF, though its function is uncertain. J gave up 6 bases and V 0 bases, and 6 bases lay outside the gene matches. The CDR3 consists of 16 residues. The CDR3 sequence is CARSLGLGQGAHGYTF. The DNA of the CDR3 is TGTGCCAGAAGCTTGGGGTTGGGACAGGGGGCGCATGGCTACACCTTC.

This rearrangement joins TRBV2 to TRBJ1-6, with D maybe TRBD1 (5 bases). Germline V lookup: CDR1 SNHLY, CDR2 FYNNEI. The CDR3 totals 14 residues. V lost 2 bases to trimming and J lost 6 bases, with 8 bases between them. The CDR3 region has the DNA TGTGCCAGCAGTGAATCGGGGGTTAATTCACCCCTCCACTTT. It is translated as CASSESGVNSPLHF.

The chain links TRBV2 to TRBJ1-6; D is unclear. V was pared by 4 bases and J by 5 bases, with 9 bases between. The CDR3 runs to 14 residues. Germline V lookup: CDR1 SNHLY, CDR2 FYNNEI. CDR3 nucleotides: TGTGCCAGCAGTGGGGCGATTCATAATTCACCCCTCCACTTT. This encodes CASSGAIHNSPLHF.